The 20 T cell receptor beta chains in this list originate from one sample, sequenced in a study of shared clonotypes between healthy human individuals (dated by TCRdb to 2020 to 2022). Receptor amplification or capture employed the immunoSEQ multiplex PCR assay. The immuneACCESS repertoire file appears here via TCRdb, limited to in-frame rearrangements. These files lack a portion of the clones; in checked studies, under half of the deficit traces to unresolved V genes, and the cause of the others is not known. Present in this sample are fewer than 400,000 clones, about 74% of which were seen just once. The ten largest clones represent 10% of the sample. Source material: memory CD4+ T cells sorted from blood. Explained via the paper, the cell subset or site label denotes: CD45RA-negative fraction. These receptors were collected from a man in his thirties or forties in good health.

The CDR3 DNA sequence: TGTGCCAGCAGCGGGACTAGCTCCACCGGGGAGCTGTTTTTT. It translates to CASSGTSSTGELFF. The genes are TRBV7-9 and TRBJ2-2; the match to TRBD2 covers 9 bases. This CDR3 is 14 amino acids long. The germline gives CDR1 SEHNR, CDR2 FQNEAQ (reference sequence). The J segment lost 4 bases and the V segment lost 5 bases, leaving 2 bases of the junction unmatched.

The genes are TRBV6-6 and TRBJ2-1; TRBD1 agrees at 9 bases. Germline CDR1 MNHNY, CDR2 SVGAGI (reference sequence). The CDR3 length is 15 residues. V was pared by 2 bases and J by 4 bases, with 3 bases of the junction left unmatched. The CDR3 region is CASSYPGQGYNEQFF. The CDR3 DNA reads TGTGCCAGCAGTTACCCCGGACAGGGGTACAATGAGCAGTTCTTC.

The rearrangement uses TRBV5-5 and TRBJ1-2; D gene ambiguous. Between the trimmed V and J ends, which lost 0 bases and 6 bases, there was a span of 9 bases. Germline V gives CDR1 SGHKS, CDR2 YYEKEE (reference sequence). The CDR3 runs 13 residues. The CDR3 here is CASSLEAADGYTF. The CDR3 DNA is TGTGCCAGCAGCTTGGAGGCAGCCGATGGCTACACCTTC.

The chain recombines TRBV27 with TRBJ1-2, with D uncertain. V lost 0 bases and J lost 5, with 10 bases in between. Germline V gene lookup returns CDR1 MNHEY and CDR2 SMNVEV (reference sequence). There are 14 residues in the CDR3. The CDR3 DNA sequence: TGTGCCAGCAGTTTATCGTTTGAGTATTATGGCTACACCTTC. Protein sequence: CASSLSFEYYGYTF.

The chain joins TRBV11-2 to TRBJ1-1; no firm D call. V was cut by 4 bases and J by 6 bases, with 15 bases left in between. There are 14 residues in the CDR3. Germline V gene sequence: CDR1 SGHAT, CDR2 FQNNGV. The CDR3 spells CASSSETRRAEAFF. The DNA for the CDR3 is TGTGCCAGCAGCTCGGAAACTCGACGGGCTGAAGCTTTCTTT.

J is TRBJ1-2 and V is TRBV7-8; perhaps TRBD1 as D (6 bases). Trimming removed 3 bases at V and 2 bases at J, with 10 bases between. The V gene's germline CDR1 is SGHVS and CDR2 FQNEAQ. CDR3 length: 14 residues. The CDR3 region has the DNA TGTGCCAGCAGCTTCGGAGGGGGGAACTATGGCTACACCTTC. Residues: CASSFGGGNYGYTF.

The CDR3 coding sequence is TGTGCCAGCAGGGTTGACAGGGAAGATACGCAGTATTTT. It is translated as CASRVDREDTQYF. The gene calls are TRBV6-5 and TRBJ2-3, with TRBD1 matching 7 bases. The CDR3 spans 13 residues. Germline V gene data show CDR1 as MNHEY and CDR2 as SVGAGI. With 6 bases clipped from V and 5 bases from J, the junction kept 5 bases outside the gene matches.

This chain joins TRBV9 and TRBJ2-5; weak D call: TRBD2 (6 bases). Looked up from germline, CDR1 is SGDLS and CDR2 is YYNGEE. This CDR3 comprises 12 residues. Trimming shortened V by 4 bases and J by 5 bases, and 9 bases separated the two germline ends. CDR3 protein: CASSPSDETQYF. CDR3 coding DNA: TGTGCCAGCAGCCCTAGCGATGAGACCCAGTACTTC.

This chain connects TRBV27 to TRBJ2-7; D uncertain. The V end lost 6 bases, the J end lost 0 bases, and 12 bases lay between the germline ends. CDR3 length equals 14 residues. Germline CDR1 reads MNHEY; CDR2 reads SMNVEV (reference sequence). The chain's CDR3 is CASSRGSLSYEQYF. The CDR3 nucleotides read TGTGCCAGCAGCCGAGGATCGCTCTCCTACGAGCAGTACTTC.

This clone was detected only a few times. V gene TRBV7-9 combines with J gene TRBJ1-5, with 9 bases that match TRBD1. The junction had 7 bases not matched to a gene; V was cut back by 1 base and J by 0 bases. This CDR3 contains 18 residues. The V gene's germline CDR1 is SEHNR and CDR2 FQNEAQ (reference sequence). The CDR3 sequence: CASSLGFDRGDSNQPQHF. DNA of the CDR3: TGTGCCAGCAGCTTAGGATTTGACAGGGGGGATAGCAATCAGCCCCAGCATTTT. Filled out from reference TRBV7-9 and TRBJ1-5, the complete variable domain reads DTGVSQNPRHKITKRGQNVTFRCDPISEHNRLYWYRQTLGQGPEFLTYFQNEAQLEKSRLLSDRFSAERPKGSFSTLEIQRTEQGDSAMYLCASSLGFDRGDSNQPQHFGDGTRLSIL.

This clone has a handful of counts. This chain uses TRBV5-1 with TRBJ1-5, with TRBD1 as a possible D gene (5 bases). CDR3 length equals 15 residues. Looked up from germline, CDR1 is SGHRS and CDR2 is YFSETQ. The V end lost 0 bases, the J end lost 7 bases, and 14 bases lay between the germline ends. The CDR3, as DNA: TGCGCCAGCAGCTTGGCCGGGGGGGAGCGACAGCCCCAGCATTTT. Translated: CASSLAGGERQPQHF.

The V gene is TRBV10-3, the J gene TRBJ1-5; D gene uncertain. Between the trimmed V and J ends, which lost 4 bases and 4 bases, there was a span of 8 bases. CDR1 and CDR2 from the germline V gene are ENHRY and SYGVKD. This CDR3 region has 13 residues. In nucleotides, the CDR3 is TGTGCCATCAGTGCGGAAAGAAATCAGCCCCAGCATTTT. This sequence encodes CAISAERNQPQHF.

This sequence joins TRBV7-9 and TRBJ2-1; D not resolved. From germline, CDR1 is SEHNR and CDR2 FQNEAQ (reference sequence). Deletions cut 5 bases from V and 0 bases from J, with 11 bases between. CDR3 length: 15 amino acids. The CDR3 DNA reads TGTGCCAGCAGCCCAGTCCTCCGCTCCTACAATGAGCAGTTCTTC. Translation gives CASSPVLRSYNEQFF.

This clone has a count of ten or more. The chain joins TRBV6-1 to TRBJ1-1; D remains unclear. CDR3 length: 15 residues. V shed 5 bases and J shed 1 base, with 14 bases lying between them. Germline V lookup: CDR1 MNHNS, CDR2 SASEGT. CDR3 amino acids: CASSKVLSSNTEAFF. The CDR3, as DNA: TGTGCCAGCAGTAAGGTCCTGTCTTCGAACACTGAAGCTTTCTTT.

The chain joins TRBV18 to TRBJ2-7; no firm D call. This CDR3 has 11 amino acids. Germline V lookup: CDR1 KGHSH, CDR2 LQKENI. Trimming pared 2 bases from V and 4 bases from J, leaving 3 bases between. The CDR3 loop reads CASSPKYEQYF. The CDR3 DNA is TGTGCCAGCTCACCAAAGTACGAGCAGTACTTC.

The rearrangement joins TRBV11-1 to TRBJ1-2; D is unclear. The CDR3 is 13 residues long. Germline CDR1 SGHAT, CDR2 FQDESV (reference sequence). V dropped 6 bases and J dropped 5 bases, with 13 bases sitting between them. The DNA of the CDR3 is TGTGCCAGCAGTTTCGCGGCAGCTTATGGCTACACCTTC. Translation gives CASSFAAAYGYTF. Using reference TRBV11-1 and TRBJ1-2 for the parts outside the CDR3, the full variable domain is EAEVAQSPRYKITEKSQAVAFWCDPISGHATLYWYRQILGQGPELLVQFQDESVVDDSQLPKDRFSAERLKGVDSTLKIQPAELGDSAMYLCASSFAAAYGYTFGSGTRLTVV.

In this sample, this clone turned up a few times. The chain recombines TRBV11-2 with TRBJ1-5, with D hard to call. The V end lost 5 bases, the J end lost 3 bases, and 8 bases lay between the germline ends. The CDR3 is 13 amino acids. Germline CDR1 is SGHAT and CDR2 is FQNNGV. The CDR3 sequence is CASSPTNNQPQHF. The CDR3 DNA sequence: TGTGCCAGCAGCCCCACGAACAATCAGCCCCAGCATTTT.

This clone was picked up one time. The J gene is TRBJ1-1, the V gene TRBV5-6; D ambiguous. Between the trimmed V and J ends, which lost 4 bases and 0 bases, there was a span of 19 bases. CDR1 and CDR2 from the germline V gene are SGHDT and YYEEEE. CDR3 size: 17 residues. The CDR3 loop is CASSKGRPPLMNTEAFF. The CDR3 DNA reads TGTGCCAGCAGCAAGGGTCGGCCCCCCCTCATGAACACTGAAGCTTTCTTT.

The chain is built from TRBV11-2 and TRBJ2-5, with D perhaps matching TRBD1 or TRBD2 (5 bases each). CDR3 length equals 14 residues. The ends were cut back, 0 bases at V and 5 bases at J, with 10 bases in the middle. The germline V gene has CDR1 SGHAT and CDR2 FQNNGV. Here the CDR3 DNA reads TGTGCCAGCAGCTTAGATGCGTGGGGGGAGACCCAGTACTTC. It codes for CASSLDAWGETQYF.

V usage is TRBV7-8 and J usage is TRBJ2-1; D is possibly TRBD2 (6 bases). Trimming left V 0 bases short and J 7 bases short, with 13 bases between. This CDR3 is built from 15 residues. The germline gives CDR1 SGHVS, CDR2 FQNEAQ. The CDR3 loop is CASSLAGGAQNEQFF. Here the CDR3 DNA reads TGTGCCAGCAGCTTAGCGGGAGGTGCTCAAAATGAGCAGTTCTTC.